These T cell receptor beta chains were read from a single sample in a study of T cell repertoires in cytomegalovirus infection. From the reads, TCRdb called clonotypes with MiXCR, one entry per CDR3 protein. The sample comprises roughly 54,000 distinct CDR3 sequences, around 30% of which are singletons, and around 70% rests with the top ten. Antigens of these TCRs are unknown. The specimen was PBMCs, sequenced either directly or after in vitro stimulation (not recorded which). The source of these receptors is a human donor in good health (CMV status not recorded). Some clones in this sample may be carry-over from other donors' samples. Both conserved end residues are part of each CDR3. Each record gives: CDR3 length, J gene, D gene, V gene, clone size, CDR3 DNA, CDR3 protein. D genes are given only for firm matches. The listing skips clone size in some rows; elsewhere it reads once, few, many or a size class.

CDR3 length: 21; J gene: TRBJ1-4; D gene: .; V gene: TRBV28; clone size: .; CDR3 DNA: TGTGCCAGCAGTGTCCAGGGGTTAGGCAGGCTCCCTTTTTCAACTAATGAAAAACTGTTTTTT; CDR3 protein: CASSVQGLGRLPFSTNEKLFF
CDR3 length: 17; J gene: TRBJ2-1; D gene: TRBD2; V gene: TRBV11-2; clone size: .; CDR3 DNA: TGTGCCAGCAGCCCGCCTAGCGGGAGTGTCTCCTACAATGAGCAGTTCTTC; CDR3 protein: CASSPPSGSVSYNEQFF
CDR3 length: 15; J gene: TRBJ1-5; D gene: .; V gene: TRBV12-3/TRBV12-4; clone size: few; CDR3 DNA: TGTGCCAGCAGTTTACAGGGATGGGGCAATCAGCCCCAGCATTTT; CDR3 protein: CASSLQGWGNQPQHF
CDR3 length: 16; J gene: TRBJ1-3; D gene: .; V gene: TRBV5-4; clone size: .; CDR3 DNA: TGTGCCAGCAGCCTTGATCCCGACAGGCCGTGGAACACCATATATTTT; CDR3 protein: CASSLDPDRPWNTIYF
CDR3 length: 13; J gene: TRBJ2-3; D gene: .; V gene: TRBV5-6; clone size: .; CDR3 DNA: TGTGCCAGCAGCTTCAAGAGCACAGATACGCAGTATTTT; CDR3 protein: CASSFKSTDTQYF
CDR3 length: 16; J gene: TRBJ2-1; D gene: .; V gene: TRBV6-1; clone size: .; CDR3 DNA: TGTGCCAGCAGTTTAGGAGGTTGGGGTTCCTACAATGAGCAGTTCTTC; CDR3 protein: CASSLGGWGSYNEQFF
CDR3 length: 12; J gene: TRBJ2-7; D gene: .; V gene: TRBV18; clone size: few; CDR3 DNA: TGTGCCAGCTCACCACGCAGCTACGAGCAGTACTTC; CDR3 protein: CASSPRSYEQYF
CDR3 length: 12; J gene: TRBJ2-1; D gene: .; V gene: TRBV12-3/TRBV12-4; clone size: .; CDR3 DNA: TGTGCCAGCACCCTTAATCTCGGGGAGCAGTTCTTC; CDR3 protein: CASTLNLGEQFF
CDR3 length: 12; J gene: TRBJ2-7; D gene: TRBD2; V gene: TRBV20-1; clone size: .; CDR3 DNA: TGCAGTGGACTAGCGGCTTCCTACGAGCAGTACTTC; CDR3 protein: CSGLAASYEQYF
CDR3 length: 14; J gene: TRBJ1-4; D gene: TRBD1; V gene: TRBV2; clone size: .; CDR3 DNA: TGTGCCATAACTCCCGGGACAGCTAATGAAAAACTGTTTTTT; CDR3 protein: CAITPGTANEKLFF
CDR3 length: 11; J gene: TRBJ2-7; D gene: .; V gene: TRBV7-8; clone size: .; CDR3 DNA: TGTGCCAGCAGCGGGGGCTACCAGCAGTACTTC; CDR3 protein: CASSGGYQQYF
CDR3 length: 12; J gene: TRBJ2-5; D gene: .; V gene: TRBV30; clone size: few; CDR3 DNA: TGTGCCTGGAGTTTCAACCAAGAGACCCAGTACTTC; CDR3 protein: CAWSFNQETQYF
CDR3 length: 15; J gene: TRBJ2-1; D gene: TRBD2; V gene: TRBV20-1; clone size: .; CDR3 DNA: TGCAGTGCCCCCAGTTGGAGCGGGAGGATCGATGAGCAGTTCTTC; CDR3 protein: CSAPSWSGRIDEQFF
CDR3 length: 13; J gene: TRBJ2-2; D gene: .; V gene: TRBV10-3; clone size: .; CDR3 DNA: TGTGCCATTAGCACAGCGAACACCGGGGAGCTGTTTTTT; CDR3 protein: CAISTANTGELFF
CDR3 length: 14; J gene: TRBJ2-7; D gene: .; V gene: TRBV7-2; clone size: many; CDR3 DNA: TGTGCCAGCAGCCTCCGAACAGGGTGGTACGAGCAGTACTTC; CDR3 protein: CASSLRTGWYEQYF
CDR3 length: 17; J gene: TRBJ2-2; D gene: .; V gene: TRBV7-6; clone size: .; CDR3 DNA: TGTGCCAGGAGCTCCAGTCGAGGGGAGACAATCGCCGGGGAGCTGTTTTTT; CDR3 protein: CARSSSRGETIAGELFF
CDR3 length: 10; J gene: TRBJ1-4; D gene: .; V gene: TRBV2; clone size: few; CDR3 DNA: TGTGCCAGCAGAGGAAAAGAACTGTTTTTT; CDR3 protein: CASRGKELFF
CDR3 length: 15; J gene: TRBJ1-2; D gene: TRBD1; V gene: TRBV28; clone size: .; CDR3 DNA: TGTGCCAGCAGTAAACCGGGACAGGGACACTATGGCTACACCTTC; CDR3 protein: CASSKPGQGHYGYTF
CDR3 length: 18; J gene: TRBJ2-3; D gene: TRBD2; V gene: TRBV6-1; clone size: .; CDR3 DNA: TGTGCCAGCAGTTACCCCCTCGGTGGCGGGGGGTTACAAGATACGCAGTATTTT; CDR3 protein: CASSYPLGGGGLQDTQYF
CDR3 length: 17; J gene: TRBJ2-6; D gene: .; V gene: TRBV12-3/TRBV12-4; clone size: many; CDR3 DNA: TGTGCCAGCAGCCGCCGGGCCAGCAGCTTTGGGGCCAACGTCCTGACTTTC; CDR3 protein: CASSRRASSFGANVLTF
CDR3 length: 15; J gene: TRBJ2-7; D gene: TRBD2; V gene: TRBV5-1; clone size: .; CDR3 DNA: TGCGCCAGCAGCCGGGGGGGGGAAAGCTCCTACGAGCAGTACTTC; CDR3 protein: CASSRGGESSYEQYF
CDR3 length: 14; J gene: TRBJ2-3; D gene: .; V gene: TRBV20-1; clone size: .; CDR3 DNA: TGCAGTGCCCTTGGACTGACCCCCACAGATACGCAGTATTTT; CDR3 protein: CSALGLTPTDTQYF
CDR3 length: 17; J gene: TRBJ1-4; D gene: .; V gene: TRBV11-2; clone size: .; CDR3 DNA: TGTGCCAGCAGATCCCAGGGTCCACCGAGAGGAGGTGAAAAACTGTTTTTT; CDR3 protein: CASRSQGPPRGGEKLFF
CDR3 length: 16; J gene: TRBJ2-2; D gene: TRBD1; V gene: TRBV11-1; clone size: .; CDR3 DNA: TGTGCCAGCAGCCCACGGACAGGGGGAAACACCGGGGAGCTGTTTTTT; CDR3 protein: CASSPRTGGNTGELFF
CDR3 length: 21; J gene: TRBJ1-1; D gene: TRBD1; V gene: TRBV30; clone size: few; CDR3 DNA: TGTGCCTGGACGCCTAAGCGGGACAGGATTATAGTAGCCCAACGGTTCACTGAAGCTTTCTTT; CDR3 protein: CAWTPKRDRIIVAQRFTEAFF
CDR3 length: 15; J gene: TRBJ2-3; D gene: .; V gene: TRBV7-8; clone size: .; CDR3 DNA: TGTGCCAGCAGCCCCCGGGTTGTAGGCACAGATACGCAGTATTTT; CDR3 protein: CASSPRVVGTDTQYF
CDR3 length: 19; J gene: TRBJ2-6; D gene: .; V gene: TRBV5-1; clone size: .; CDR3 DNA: TGCGCCAGCAGCTTTGGAGGGCAGCGTCCCCTCTCTGGGGCCAACGTCCTGACTTTC; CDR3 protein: CASSFGGQRPLSGANVLTF
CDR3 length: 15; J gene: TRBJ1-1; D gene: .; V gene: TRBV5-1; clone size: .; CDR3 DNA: TGCGCCAGCAGCGCCCTCGGGGCCGTGAACACTGAAGCTTTCTTT; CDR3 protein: CASSALGAVNTEAFF
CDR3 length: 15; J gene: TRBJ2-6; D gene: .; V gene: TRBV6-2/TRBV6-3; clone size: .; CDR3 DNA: TGTGCCAGCCGAACTCTAGGGGCTGGGGCCAACGTCCTGACTTTC; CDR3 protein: CASRTLGAGANVLTF
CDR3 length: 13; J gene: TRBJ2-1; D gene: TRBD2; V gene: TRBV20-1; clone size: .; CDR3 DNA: TGCAGCCCTAGCGGGGGGAACTACAATGAGCAGTTCTTC; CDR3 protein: CSPSGGNYNEQFF
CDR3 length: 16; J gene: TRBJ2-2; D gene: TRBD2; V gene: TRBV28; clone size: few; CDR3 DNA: TGTGCCAGCTCGAGCGGGAGTCTCGGTGAGGCCGGGGAGCTGTTTTTT; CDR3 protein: CASSSGSLGEAGELFF
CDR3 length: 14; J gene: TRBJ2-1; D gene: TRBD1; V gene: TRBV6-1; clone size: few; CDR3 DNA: TGTGCCAGCAGTCCGGGACAGGGGAACAATGAGCAGTTCTTC; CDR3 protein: CASSPGQGNNEQFF
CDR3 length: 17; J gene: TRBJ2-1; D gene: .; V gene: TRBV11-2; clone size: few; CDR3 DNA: TGTGCCAGCAGCTCCCCCAGACAGGCTCTCCACTACAATGAGCAGTTCTTC; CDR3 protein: CASSSPRQALHYNEQFF
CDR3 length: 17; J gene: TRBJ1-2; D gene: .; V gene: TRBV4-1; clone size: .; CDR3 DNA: TGCGCCAGCAGCCAAGATCATCTGCGGAGAGCTAACTATGGCTACACCTTC; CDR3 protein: CASSQDHLRRANYGYTF
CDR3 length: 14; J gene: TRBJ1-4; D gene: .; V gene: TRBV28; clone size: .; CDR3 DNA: TGTGCCAGCACTACCGCCGGCACTAATGAAAAACTGTTTTTT; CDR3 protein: CASTTAGTNEKLFF
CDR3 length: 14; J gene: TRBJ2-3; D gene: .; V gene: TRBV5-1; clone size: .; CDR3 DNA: TGCGCCAGCAGCTTCAGGGGTCCCCCAGATACGCAGTATTTT; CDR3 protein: CASSFRGPPDTQYF
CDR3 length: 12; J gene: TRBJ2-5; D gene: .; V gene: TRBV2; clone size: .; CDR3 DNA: TGTGCCAGCAGTGAAGCGCCGTCCGCCGCGACGTTC; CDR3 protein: CASSEAPSAATF
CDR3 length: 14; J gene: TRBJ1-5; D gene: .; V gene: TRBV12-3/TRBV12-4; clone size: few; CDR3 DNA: TGTGCCAGCAGTCCCTGGGACGCCCATCAGCCCCAGCATTTT; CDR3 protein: CASSPWDAHQPQHF
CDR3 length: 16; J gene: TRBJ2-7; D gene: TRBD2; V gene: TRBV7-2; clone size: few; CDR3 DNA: TGTGCCAAAACGGGCGGTATCCGGGACTACCACTACGAGCAGTACTTC; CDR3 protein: CAKTGGIRDYHYEQYF
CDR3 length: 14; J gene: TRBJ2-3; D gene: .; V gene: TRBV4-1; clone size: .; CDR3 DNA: TGCGCCAGCAGCCCTAGGACTAACACAGATACGCAGTATTTT; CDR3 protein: CASSPRTNTDTQYF
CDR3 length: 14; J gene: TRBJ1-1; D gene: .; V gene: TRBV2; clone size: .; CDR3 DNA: TGTGCCAGCAGCGGGGCCTCAATGAACACTGAAGCTTTCTTT; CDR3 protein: CASSGASMNTEAFF
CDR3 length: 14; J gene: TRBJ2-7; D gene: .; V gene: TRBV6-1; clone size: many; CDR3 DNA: TGTGCCAGCAGTCGACACGGGATTTCCTACGAGCAGTACTTC; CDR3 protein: CASSRHGISYEQYF
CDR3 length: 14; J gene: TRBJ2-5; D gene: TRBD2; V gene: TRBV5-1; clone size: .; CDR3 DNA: TGCGCCAGCAGCATCGGGACTAGCAGGCAGACCCAGTACTTC; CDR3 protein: CASSIGTSRQTQYF
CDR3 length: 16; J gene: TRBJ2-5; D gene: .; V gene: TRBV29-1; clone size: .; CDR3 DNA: TGCAGCGTTGAAGGAGGGATGGGAGTAGGGGAAGAGACCCAGTACTTC; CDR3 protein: CSVEGGMGVGEETQYF
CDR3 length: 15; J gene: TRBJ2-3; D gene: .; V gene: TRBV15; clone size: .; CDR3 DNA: TGTGCCACCAGCAGAGATCAGACTAGTGGCGATACGCAGTATTTT; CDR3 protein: CATSRDQTSGDTQYF
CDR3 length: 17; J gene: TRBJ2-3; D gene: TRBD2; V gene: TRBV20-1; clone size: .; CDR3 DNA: TGCAGTGCTAGATGGGCTAGCGGGGGGGCACGCACAGATACGCAGTATTTT; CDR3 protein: CSARWASGGARTDTQYF
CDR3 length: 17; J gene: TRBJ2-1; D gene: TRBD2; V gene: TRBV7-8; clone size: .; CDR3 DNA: TGTGCCAGCAGCGCCACGACTAGCGGGGGATTCTACAATGAGCAGTTCTTC; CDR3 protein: CASSATTSGGFYNEQFF
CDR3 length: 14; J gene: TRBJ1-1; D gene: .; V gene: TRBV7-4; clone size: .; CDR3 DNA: TGTGCCAGCAGCTCGGAGGGGGAGCCTCCTAAAACTTTCTTT; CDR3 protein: CASSSEGEPPKTFF
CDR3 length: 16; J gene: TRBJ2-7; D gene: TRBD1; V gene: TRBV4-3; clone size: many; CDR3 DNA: TGCGCCAGCAGCCAATCTGGGACAGGGGAAACCTACGAGCAGTACTTC; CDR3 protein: CASSQSGTGETYEQYF
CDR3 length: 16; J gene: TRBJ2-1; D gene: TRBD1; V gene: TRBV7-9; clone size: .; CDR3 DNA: TGTGCCAGCAGCGGACGCCCGGGACAGGGGTACAATGAGCAGTTCTTC; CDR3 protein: CASSGRPGQGYNEQFF
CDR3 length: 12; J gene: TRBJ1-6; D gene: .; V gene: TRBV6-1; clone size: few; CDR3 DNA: TGTGCCACGTCGGGCGTGAGTTCACCCCTCCACTTT; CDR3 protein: CATSGVSSPLHF
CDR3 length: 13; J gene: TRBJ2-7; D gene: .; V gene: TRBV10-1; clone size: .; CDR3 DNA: TGCGCCAGCAGTGACGCCGTCTTGGACGAGCAGTACTTC; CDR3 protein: CASSDAVLDEQYF
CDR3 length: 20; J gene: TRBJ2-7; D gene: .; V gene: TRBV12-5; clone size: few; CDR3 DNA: TGTGCTAGTGGTTTGAATAAATGGTCGGGTCAAGGGACCCGACCCTACGAGCAGTACTTC; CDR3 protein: CASGLNKWSGQGTRPYEQYF
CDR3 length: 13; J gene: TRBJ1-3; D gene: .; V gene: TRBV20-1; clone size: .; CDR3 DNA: TGCAGTGTCTTGGGATTCTCTGGAAACACCATATATTTT; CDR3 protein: CSVLGFSGNTIYF
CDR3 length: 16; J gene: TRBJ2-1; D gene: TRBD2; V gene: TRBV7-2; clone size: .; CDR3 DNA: TGTGCCAGCAACCAACCGGGACTAGCGGGAAAACCCGAGCAGTTCTTC; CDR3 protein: CASNQPGLAGKPEQFF